Listed here is a single T cell receptor (beta chain). Clones were sequenced by immunoSEQ multiplex PCR, and TCRdb holds only the in-frame ones, with some missing. The data show around 300,000 clones, with over 75% seen just once and more than 9.5% held by the top ten. This sample was included in a study of blood T cell repertoires in COVID-19. J was trimmed by 1 base and V by 4 bases; bases with no gene match: 1. The CDR3 is made up of 14 amino acids. Germline V gives CDR1 SNHLY, CDR2 FYNNEI. The receptor comes from a woman aged 70-85 years with acute or convalescent COVID-19. This sequence joins TRBV2 and TRBJ1-5, with 7 nucleotides matching TRBD1. Sequencing was carried out using peripheral blood. CDR3 in amino acids: CASSAGGSNQPQHF. The CDR3 DNA reads as TGTGCCAGCAGTGCAGGGGGGAGCAATCAGCCCCAGCATTTT.